This T cell receptor (beta chain) was observed in a study of blood T cell repertoires in COVID-19. Study background: Italy, Spain and the United States were the sources of the convalescent and acute COVID-19 samples. The analysed material was cDNA or gDNA that came from T cells, B-cell-depleted T cells, or PBMCs.

In the original processing: Amplifying reference gene primers gave estimates of nucleated cell counts. TCRdb keeps only in-frame clones here, not all; method: immunoSEQ multiplex PCR. V and J calls plus clone size are reproduced from that table; the DNA served to infer D and trimming. Among fewer than 150,000 clones, about 85% were seen once, and the ten largest hold under 4%. Input material: peripheral blood. This TCR derives from a man aged 35-49 years with acute or convalescent COVID-19.

The CDR3 loop reads CASTRQKNTEAFF. The CDR3 bases are TGTGCCAGCACTCGACAAAAGAACACTGAAGCTTTCTTT. This chain uses TRBV6-5 with TRBJ1-1, with unresolved D. The length of the CDR3 is 13 residues. Germline CDR1 and CDR2: MNHEY and SVGAGI. V lost 7 bases and J lost 1, with 10 bases in between.